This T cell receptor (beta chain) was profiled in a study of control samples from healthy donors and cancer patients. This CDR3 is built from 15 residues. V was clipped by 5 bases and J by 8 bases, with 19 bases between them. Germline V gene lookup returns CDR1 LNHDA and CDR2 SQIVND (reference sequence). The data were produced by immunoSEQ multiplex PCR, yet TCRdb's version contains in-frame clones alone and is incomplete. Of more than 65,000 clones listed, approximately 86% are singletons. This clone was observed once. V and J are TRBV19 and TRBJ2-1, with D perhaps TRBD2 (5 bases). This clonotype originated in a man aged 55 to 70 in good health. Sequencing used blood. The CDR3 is CASSPNRRGSHEQFF. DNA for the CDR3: TGTGCCAGTAGTCCAAACCGGCGAGGGTCTCATGAGCAGTTCTTC.